Listed below are T cell receptor beta chains from one sample, sequenced in a study of blood T cell repertoires in COVID-19. Assay used: immunoSEQ multiplex PCR; TCRdb lists only in-frame clones, some missing. The data contain roughly 440,000 clones, around 89% of them singletons. Sequences were obtained from peripheral blood. Receptors were obtained from a woman aged 50 to 60 with COVID-19, enrolled during active disease. Both conserved end residues are part of each CDR3. Each record gives: D gene, clone size, V gene, J gene, CDR3 DNA, CDR3 protein. The D gene is left open where the match is weak. The size field is filled for only some rows; it gives once, few, many or a size class.

d_gene: -; abundance: -; v_gene: TRBV3-1/TRBV3-2; j_gene: TRBJ2-7; CDR3nt: TGTGCCAGCAGCCAAGCCGGAAGGAGGGCCGACGAGCAGTACTTC; CDR3aa: CASSQAGRRADEQYF
d_gene: -; abundance: -; v_gene: TRBV5-1; j_gene: TRBJ2-1; CDR3nt: TGCGCCAGCAGCCCGGGACTCAATGAGCAGTTCTTC; CDR3aa: CASSPGLNEQFF
d_gene: -; abundance: -; v_gene: TRBV28; j_gene: TRBJ1-5; CDR3nt: TGTGCCAGCAGTCACCCTAAGGGGAGGAGCAATCAGCCCCAGCATTTT; CDR3aa: CASSHPKGRSNQPQHF
d_gene: -; abundance: -; v_gene: TRBV2; j_gene: TRBJ2-4; CDR3nt: TGTGCCAGCAGTGGTCCCCAGACAGGGGCGGGGGACATTCAGTACTTC; CDR3aa: CASSGPQTGAGDIQYF
d_gene: TRBD1; abundance: -; v_gene: TRBV18; j_gene: TRBJ1-2; CDR3nt: TGTGCCAGCTCACCGGGACAGGCCACATTCTACACCTTC; CDR3aa: CASSPGQATFYTF
d_gene: TRBD2; abundance: -; v_gene: TRBV15; j_gene: TRBJ2-3; CDR3nt: TGTGCCACCAGCAGGGAGTACGGGACTAGCGGGGTTAATACGCAGTATTTT; CDR3aa: CATSREYGTSGVNTQYF
d_gene: TRBD1; abundance: -; v_gene: TRBV2; j_gene: TRBJ1-4; CDR3nt: TGTGCCAGCAGTGTCGGGGACAGTGTCACTGGGCTTAGTGAAAAACTGTTTTTT; CDR3aa: CASSVGDSVTGLSEKLFF
d_gene: TRBD1; abundance: -; v_gene: TRBV20-1; j_gene: TRBJ2-7; CDR3nt: TGCGCGGGACAGGGGGACGAGCAGTACTTC; CDR3aa: CAGQGDEQYF
d_gene: TRBD1; abundance: once; v_gene: TRBV19; j_gene: TRBJ1-5; CDR3nt: TGTGCCAGTAGTCAAAGGGGACAGGGGTATGAGCCCCAGCATTTT; CDR3aa: CASSQRGQGYEPQHF
d_gene: TRBD1; abundance: -; v_gene: TRBV5-1; j_gene: TRBJ2-7; CDR3nt: TGCGCCAGCAGCTTGTCGGACAGGACCACTTACGAGCAGTACTTC; CDR3aa: CASSLSDRTTYEQYF
d_gene: TRBD2; abundance: -; v_gene: TRBV11-2; j_gene: TRBJ2-3; CDR3nt: TGTGCCAGCAGCTTGTATGGGACTAGCGGGGGGCCTCGCACAGATACGCAGTATTTT; CDR3aa: CASSLYGTSGGPRTDTQYF
d_gene: TRBD1; abundance: -; v_gene: TRBV6-5; j_gene: TRBJ1-2; CDR3nt: TGTGCCAGCAGTTACTCCCTGACAGGGTCTGGCTACACCTTC; CDR3aa: CASSYSLTGSGYTF
d_gene: -; abundance: -; v_gene: TRBV18; j_gene: TRBJ2-1; CDR3nt: TGTGCCAGCTTATTTGGCCTCGGGGATCAAAATGAGCAGTTCTTC; CDR3aa: CASLFGLGDQNEQFF
d_gene: TRBD1; abundance: -; v_gene: TRBV3-1/TRBV3-2; j_gene: TRBJ1-2; CDR3nt: TGTGCCAGCAGCCAACAGGGGGAAGGCTACACCTTC; CDR3aa: CASSQQGEGYTF
d_gene: TRBD1; abundance: -; v_gene: TRBV5-1; j_gene: TRBJ1-1; CDR3nt: TGCGCCAGCAGCTTGTGGACAGGGAGCACTGAAGCTTTCTTT; CDR3aa: CASSLWTGSTEAFF
d_gene: -; abundance: -; v_gene: TRBV30; j_gene: TRBJ1-2; CDR3nt: TGTGCCTGGAGTAGGGGGGGAACCAACTATGGCTACACCTTC; CDR3aa: CAWSRGGTNYGYTF
d_gene: -; abundance: -; v_gene: TRBV2; j_gene: TRBJ1-4; CDR3nt: TGTGCCAGCAGTGAAAGCCGCGCAACTAATGAAAAACTGTTTTTT; CDR3aa: CASSESRATNEKLFF
d_gene: -; abundance: -; v_gene: TRBV7-3; j_gene: TRBJ2-3; CDR3nt: TGTGCCAGCAGCTTAGCGCTGAGCACAGATACGCAGTATTTT; CDR3aa: CASSLALSTDTQYF
d_gene: TRBD1; abundance: -; v_gene: TRBV7-2; j_gene: TRBJ1-1; CDR3nt: TGTGCCAGCAGCTTACGGACAGGACCTACCCCTGAAGCTTTCTTT; CDR3aa: CASSLRTGPTPEAFF
d_gene: -; abundance: -; v_gene: TRBV30; j_gene: TRBJ1-5; CDR3nt: TGTGCCTGGAGTGTAGCAGGGAATCAGCCCCAGCATTTT; CDR3aa: CAWSVAGNQPQHF
d_gene: -; abundance: -; v_gene: TRBV28; j_gene: TRBJ2-3; CDR3nt: TGTGCCAGCAGTTTATACGGGGGGCCATCTAGCACAGATACGCAGTATTTT; CDR3aa: CASSLYGGPSSTDTQYF
d_gene: -; abundance: -; v_gene: TRBV6-6; j_gene: TRBJ1-2; CDR3nt: TGTGCCAGCAGTTACTCCGACAGCCGCTATGGCTACACCTTC; CDR3aa: CASSYSDSRYGYTF
d_gene: -; abundance: -; v_gene: TRBV30; j_gene: TRBJ1-1; CDR3nt: TGTGCCTGGAGTGGGGACACTAGTATCACTGAAGCTTTCTTT; CDR3aa: CAWSGDTSITEAFF
d_gene: -; abundance: -; v_gene: TRBV4-2; j_gene: TRBJ1-6; CDR3nt: TGTGCCAGCAGCCCGGGCGGGTACGGTAATTCACCCCTCCACTTT; CDR3aa: CASSPGGYGNSPLHF
d_gene: TRBD1; abundance: -; v_gene: TRBV3-1/TRBV3-2; j_gene: TRBJ2-6; CDR3nt: TGTGCCAGCAGCCCACAGGGACAGGGGTCTGGGGCCAACGTCCTGACTTTC; CDR3aa: CASSPQGQGSGANVLTF
d_gene: TRBD2; abundance: -; v_gene: TRBV11-3; j_gene: TRBJ2-1; CDR3nt: TGTGCCAGCAGCAAGCGGGCCGGTGCGGGGGGAGCTTACAATGAGCAGTTCTTC; CDR3aa: CASSKRAGAGGAYNEQFF
d_gene: -; abundance: few; v_gene: TRBV4-1; j_gene: TRBJ2-7; CDR3nt: TGCGCCAGCAGCCAAGGAAGCAGGGACGAGCAGTACTTC; CDR3aa: CASSQGSRDEQYF
d_gene: -; abundance: -; v_gene: TRBV6-1; j_gene: TRBJ1-4; CDR3nt: TGTGCCAGCAGTGAATCAGGGATGAGTGAAAAACTGTTTTTT; CDR3aa: CASSESGMSEKLFF
d_gene: TRBD1; abundance: -; v_gene: TRBV5-1; j_gene: TRBJ1-6; CDR3nt: TGCGCCAGCAGCTTGAGGGGACAGCATAAAACTTATTCACCCCTCCACTTT; CDR3aa: CASSLRGQHKTYSPLHF
d_gene: -; abundance: -; v_gene: TRBV5-1; j_gene: TRBJ2-3; CDR3nt: TGCGCCAGCAGCCTAGGACAGCGCACAGATACGCAGTATTTT; CDR3aa: CASSLGQRTDTQYF
d_gene: -; abundance: few; v_gene: TRBV30; j_gene: TRBJ1-6; CDR3nt: TGTGCCTGGAGATCGGTAAGACAGTCACCCCTCCACTTT; CDR3aa: CAWRSVRQSPLHF
d_gene: TRBD2; abundance: -; v_gene: TRBV30; j_gene: TRBJ2-7; CDR3nt: TGTGCCTGGAGAGGAGATAGCGGGACCTACGAGCAGTACTTC; CDR3aa: CAWRGDSGTYEQYF
d_gene: TRBD1; abundance: -; v_gene: TRBV5-1; j_gene: TRBJ2-1; CDR3nt: TGCGCCAGCAGCTTGGGGGGGACAGGGTCGAATGAGCAGTTCTTC; CDR3aa: CASSLGGTGSNEQFF
d_gene: -; abundance: -; v_gene: TRBV30; j_gene: TRBJ1-5; CDR3nt: TGTGCCTGGAGTTCCCGGGTTGAACAGCCCCAGCATTTT; CDR3aa: CAWSSRVEQPQHF
d_gene: -; abundance: -; v_gene: TRBV5-1; j_gene: TRBJ2-2; CDR3nt: TGCGCCAGCAGCTCTCTACTCGACAGGAACACCGGGGAGCTGTTTTTT; CDR3aa: CASSSLLDRNTGELFF
d_gene: -; abundance: -; v_gene: TRBV24-1; j_gene: TRBJ2-5; CDR3nt: TGTGCCACCAGCCACGCGGTGGCGGGGGAGACCCAGTACTTC; CDR3aa: CATSHAVAGETQYF
d_gene: -; abundance: -; v_gene: TRBV29-1; j_gene: TRBJ1-1; CDR3nt: TGCAGCGCTCTAAACCAGGGGATAACTGAAGCTTTCTTT; CDR3aa: CSALNQGITEAFF
d_gene: -; abundance: -; v_gene: TRBV5-1; j_gene: TRBJ2-2; CDR3nt: TGCGCCAGCAGCTTGGGTAGCAACACCGGGGAGCTGTTTTTT; CDR3aa: CASSLGSNTGELFF
d_gene: TRBD2; abundance: -; v_gene: TRBV2; j_gene: TRBJ2-7; CDR3nt: TGTGCCAGCAGTCCTTCGACTAGCAGGGCCAACGAGCAGTACTTC; CDR3aa: CASSPSTSRANEQYF
d_gene: -; abundance: -; v_gene: TRBV7-8; j_gene: TRBJ2-3; CDR3nt: TGTGCCAGCAGACCAACAGGTTCAGTAGGTTGGGTGGATACGCAGTATTTT; CDR3aa: CASRPTGSVGWVDTQYF
d_gene: TRBD1; abundance: -; v_gene: TRBV6-5; j_gene: TRBJ1-2; CDR3nt: TGTGCCAGCGGATCGGACAGGGCGGAGTCCGGCTACACCTTC; CDR3aa: CASGSDRAESGYTF
d_gene: -; abundance: -; v_gene: TRBV6-1; j_gene: TRBJ2-2; CDR3nt: TGTGCCAGCAGTGAAAACAGAGTCAACACCGGGGAGCTGTTTTTT; CDR3aa: CASSENRVNTGELFF
d_gene: TRBD1; abundance: once; v_gene: TRBV11-2; j_gene: TRBJ1-2; CDR3nt: TGTGCCAGCAGCTTAGGTGCAGGGGGCTATGGCTACACCTTC; CDR3aa: CASSLGAGGYGYTF
d_gene: TRBD1; abundance: -; v_gene: TRBV19; j_gene: TRBJ1-3; CDR3nt: TGTGCCAGTTCACCGGTTGGGACAGGGGGAAACACCATATATTTT; CDR3aa: CASSPVGTGGNTIYF
d_gene: -; abundance: -; v_gene: TRBV30; j_gene: TRBJ1-2; CDR3nt: TGTGCCTGGGACTTAAATGGCTACACCTTC; CDR3aa: CAWDLNGYTF
d_gene: TRBD1; abundance: -; v_gene: TRBV19; j_gene: TRBJ1-2; CDR3nt: TGTGCCAGTAGGGAGACAGGGGGGGTCTATGGCTACACCTTC; CDR3aa: CASRETGGVYGYTF
d_gene: -; abundance: -; v_gene: TRBV2; j_gene: TRBJ2-3; CDR3nt: TGTGCCAGCAGTGCATCCCCGCGCCCAGGGCCCCGTGATACGCAGTATTTT; CDR3aa: CASSASPRPGPRDTQYF
d_gene: -; abundance: -; v_gene: TRBV9; j_gene: TRBJ2-7; CDR3nt: TGTGCCAGCAGCGTAGATGGCGGACCCAGGGACGAGCAGTACTTC; CDR3aa: CASSVDGGPRDEQYF
d_gene: TRBD1; abundance: -; v_gene: TRBV7-2; j_gene: TRBJ1-2; CDR3nt: TGTGCCAGCAGCTTCGGACAGGGAGGGGGTGGCTACACCTTC; CDR3aa: CASSFGQGGGGYTF
d_gene: -; abundance: few; v_gene: TRBV7-6; j_gene: TRBJ2-1; CDR3nt: TGTGCCAGCAGCTTGACAGCAGGGTCCTACAATGAGCAGTTCTTC; CDR3aa: CASSLTAGSYNEQFF
d_gene: -; abundance: -; v_gene: TRBV4-1; j_gene: TRBJ2-2; CDR3nt: TGCGCCAGCAGCCAAGTTCCGGGTACGAACACCGGGGAGCTGTTTTTT; CDR3aa: CASSQVPGTNTGELFF